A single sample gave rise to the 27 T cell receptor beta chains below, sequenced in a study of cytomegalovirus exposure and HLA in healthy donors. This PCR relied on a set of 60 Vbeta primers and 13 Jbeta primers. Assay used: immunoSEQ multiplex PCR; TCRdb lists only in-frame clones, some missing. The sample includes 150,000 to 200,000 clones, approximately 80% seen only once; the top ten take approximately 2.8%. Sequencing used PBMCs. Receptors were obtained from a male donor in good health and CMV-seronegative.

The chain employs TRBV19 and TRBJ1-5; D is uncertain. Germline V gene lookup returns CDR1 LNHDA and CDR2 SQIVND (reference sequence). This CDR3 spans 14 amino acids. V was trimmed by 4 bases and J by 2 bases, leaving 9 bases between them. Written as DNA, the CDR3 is TGTGCCAGTAGTACTTCCGGGGGCAATCAGCCCCAGCATTTT. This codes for CASSTSGGNQPQHF.

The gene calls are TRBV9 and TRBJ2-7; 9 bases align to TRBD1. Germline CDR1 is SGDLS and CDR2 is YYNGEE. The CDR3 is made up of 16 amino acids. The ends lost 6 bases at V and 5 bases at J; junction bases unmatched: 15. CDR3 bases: TGTGCCAGCACCGCCACAACAGGGGGCGATCGCAACGAGCAGTACTTC. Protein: CASTATTGGDRNEQYF.

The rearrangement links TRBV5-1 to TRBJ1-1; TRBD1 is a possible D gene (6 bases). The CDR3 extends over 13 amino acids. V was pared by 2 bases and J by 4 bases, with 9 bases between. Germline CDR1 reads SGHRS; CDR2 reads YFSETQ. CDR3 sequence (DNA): TGCGCCAGCAGCTTAACAGGGTCCACTGAAGCTTTCTTT. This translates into CASSLTGSTEAFF.

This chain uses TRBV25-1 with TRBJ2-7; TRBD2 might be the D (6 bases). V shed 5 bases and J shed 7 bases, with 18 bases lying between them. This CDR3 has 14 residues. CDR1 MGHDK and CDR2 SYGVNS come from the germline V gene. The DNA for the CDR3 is TGTGCCAGCAGTCCGGGACGGACCCGGGGGGAGCAGTACTTC. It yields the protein CASSPGRTRGEQYF.

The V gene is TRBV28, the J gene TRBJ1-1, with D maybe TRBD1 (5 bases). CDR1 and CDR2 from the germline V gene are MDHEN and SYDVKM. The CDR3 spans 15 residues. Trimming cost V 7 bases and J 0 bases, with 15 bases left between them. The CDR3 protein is CASNPGGDLNTEAFF. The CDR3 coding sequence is TGTGCCAGCAACCCGGGGGGGGACCTGAACACTGAAGCTTTCTTT.

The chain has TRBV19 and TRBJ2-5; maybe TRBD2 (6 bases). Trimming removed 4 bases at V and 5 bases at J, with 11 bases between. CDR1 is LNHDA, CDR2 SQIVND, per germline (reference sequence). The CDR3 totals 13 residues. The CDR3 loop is CASSSGTMETQYF. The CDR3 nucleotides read TGTGCCAGTAGTAGCGGGACGATGGAGACCCAGTACTTC.

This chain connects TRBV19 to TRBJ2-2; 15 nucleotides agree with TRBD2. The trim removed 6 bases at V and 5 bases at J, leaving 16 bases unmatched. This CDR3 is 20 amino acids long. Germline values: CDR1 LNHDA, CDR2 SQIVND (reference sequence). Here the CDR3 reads CASRVGRTSGGAILTGELFF. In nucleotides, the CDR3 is TGTGCCAGTAGGGTGGGTCGGACTAGCGGGGGGGCCATCCTGACCGGGGAGCTGTTTTTT.

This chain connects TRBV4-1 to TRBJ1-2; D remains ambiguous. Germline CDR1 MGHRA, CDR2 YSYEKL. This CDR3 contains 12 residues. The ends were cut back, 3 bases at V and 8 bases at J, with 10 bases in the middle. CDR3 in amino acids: CASSHSGGGYTF. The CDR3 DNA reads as TGCGCCAGCAGCCATTCCGGCGGCGGCTACACCTTC.

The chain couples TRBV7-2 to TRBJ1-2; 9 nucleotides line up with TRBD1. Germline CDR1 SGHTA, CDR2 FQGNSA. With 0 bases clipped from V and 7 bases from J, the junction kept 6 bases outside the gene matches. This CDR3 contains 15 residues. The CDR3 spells CASSLADRGGVGYTF. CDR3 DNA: TGTGCCAGCAGCTTAGCTGACAGGGGGGGGGTTGGCTACACCTTC.

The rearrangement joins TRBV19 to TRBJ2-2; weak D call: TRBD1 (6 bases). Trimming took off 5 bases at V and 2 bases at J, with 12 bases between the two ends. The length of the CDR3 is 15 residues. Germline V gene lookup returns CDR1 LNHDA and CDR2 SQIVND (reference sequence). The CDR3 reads CASSGQGPNTGELFF. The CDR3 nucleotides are TGTGCCAGTAGTGGCCAGGGGCCAAACACCGGGGAGCTGTTTTTT.

In DNA, the CDR3 is TGTGCCAGCAGTGTGACTAGCCTTAGTGAGCAGTTCTTC. The encoded protein is CASSVTSLSEQFF. The J gene is TRBJ2-1, the V gene TRBV6-5, with TRBD2 matching 7 bases. The CDR3 covers 13 residues. Per the germline V gene, CDR1 is MNHEY and CDR2 is SVGAGI. The ends lost 5 bases at V and 9 bases at J; junction bases unmatched: 7.

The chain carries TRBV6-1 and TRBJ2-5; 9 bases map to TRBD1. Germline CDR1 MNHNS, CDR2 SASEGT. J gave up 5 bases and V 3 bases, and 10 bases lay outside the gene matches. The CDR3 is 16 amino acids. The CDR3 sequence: CASSDPGQGSRETQYF. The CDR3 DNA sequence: TGTGCCAGCAGTGACCCTGGACAGGGGTCGCGGGAGACCCAGTACTTC.

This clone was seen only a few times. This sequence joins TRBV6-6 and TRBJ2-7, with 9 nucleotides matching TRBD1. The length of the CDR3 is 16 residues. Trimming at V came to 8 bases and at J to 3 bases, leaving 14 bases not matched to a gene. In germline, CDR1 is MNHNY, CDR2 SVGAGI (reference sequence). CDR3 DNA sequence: TGTGCCAGCGCCACCAACGACAGGGGGGTAGGCTACGAGCAGTACTTC. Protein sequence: CASATNDRGVGYEQYF.

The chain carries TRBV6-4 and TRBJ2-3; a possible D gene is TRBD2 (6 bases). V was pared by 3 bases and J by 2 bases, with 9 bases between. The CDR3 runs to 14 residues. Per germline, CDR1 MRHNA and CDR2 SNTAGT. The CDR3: CASSEGGNTDTQYF. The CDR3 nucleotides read TGTGCCAGCAGTGAGGGGGGTAACACAGATACGCAGTATTTT.

DNA for the CDR3: TGTGCCAGCAGGAAGAATGGGAGACACGAGCAGTACTTC. This encodes CASRKNGRHEQYF. The chain joins TRBV6-1 to TRBJ2-5; D perhaps matches TRBD2 (5 bases). The better agreement between TRBJ2-7 and the DNA end casts doubt on the J call. In germline, CDR1 is MNHNS, CDR2 SASEGT. This CDR3 has 13 residues.

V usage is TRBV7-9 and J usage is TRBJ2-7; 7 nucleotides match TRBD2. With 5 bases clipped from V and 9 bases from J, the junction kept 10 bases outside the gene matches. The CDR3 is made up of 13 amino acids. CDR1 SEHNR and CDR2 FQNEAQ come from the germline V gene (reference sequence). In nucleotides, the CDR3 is TGTGCCAGCAGCCTACTAGCGCTTCCAGCGCAGTACTTC. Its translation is CASSLLALPAQYF.

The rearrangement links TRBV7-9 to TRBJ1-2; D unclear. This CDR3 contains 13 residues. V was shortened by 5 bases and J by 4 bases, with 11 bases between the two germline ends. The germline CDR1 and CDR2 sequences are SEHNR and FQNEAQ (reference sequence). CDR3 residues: CASSHQEVYGYTF. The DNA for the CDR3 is TGTGCCAGCAGCCACCAGGAGGTCTATGGCTACACCTTC.

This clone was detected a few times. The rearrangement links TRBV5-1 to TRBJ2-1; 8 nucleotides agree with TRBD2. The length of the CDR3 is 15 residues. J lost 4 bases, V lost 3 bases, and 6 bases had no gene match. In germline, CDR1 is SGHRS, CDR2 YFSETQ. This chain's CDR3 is CASSSVAGPYNEQFF. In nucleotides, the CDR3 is TGCGCCAGCAGCTCCGTAGCGGGGCCTTACAATGAGCAGTTCTTC.

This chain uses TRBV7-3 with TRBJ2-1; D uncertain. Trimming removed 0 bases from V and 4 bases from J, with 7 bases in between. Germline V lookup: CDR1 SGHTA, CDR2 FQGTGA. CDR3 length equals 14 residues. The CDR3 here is CASSLTVGYNEQFF. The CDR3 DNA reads TGTGCCAGCAGCTTAACAGTCGGGTACAATGAGCAGTTCTTC.

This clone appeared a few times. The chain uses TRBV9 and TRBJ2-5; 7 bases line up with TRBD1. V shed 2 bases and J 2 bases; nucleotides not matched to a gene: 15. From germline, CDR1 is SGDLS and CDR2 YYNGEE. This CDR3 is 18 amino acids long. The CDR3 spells CASSVGLSRTGPQETQYF. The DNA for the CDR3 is TGTGCCAGCAGCGTTGGGCTGTCACGGACAGGACCTCAAGAGACCCAGTACTTC.

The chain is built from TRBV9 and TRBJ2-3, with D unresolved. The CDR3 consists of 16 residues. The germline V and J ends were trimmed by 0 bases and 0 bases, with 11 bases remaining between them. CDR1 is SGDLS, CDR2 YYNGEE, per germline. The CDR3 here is CASSVGGGFSTDTQYF. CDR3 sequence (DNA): TGTGCCAGCAGCGTAGGCGGCGGTTTCAGCACAGATACGCAGTATTTT.

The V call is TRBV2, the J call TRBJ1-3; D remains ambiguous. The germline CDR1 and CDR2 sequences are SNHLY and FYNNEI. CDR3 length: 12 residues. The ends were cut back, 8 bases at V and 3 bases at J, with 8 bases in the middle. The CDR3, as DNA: TGTGCCAGCTTAGCGATTGGAAACACCATATATTTT. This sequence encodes CASLAIGNTIYF.

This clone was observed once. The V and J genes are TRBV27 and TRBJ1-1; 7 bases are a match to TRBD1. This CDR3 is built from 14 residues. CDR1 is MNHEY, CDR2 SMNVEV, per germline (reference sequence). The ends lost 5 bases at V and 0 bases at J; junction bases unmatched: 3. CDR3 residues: CASSQTGLNTEAFF. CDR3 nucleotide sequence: TGTGCCAGCAGTCAGACAGGGTTGAACACTGAAGCTTTCTTT.

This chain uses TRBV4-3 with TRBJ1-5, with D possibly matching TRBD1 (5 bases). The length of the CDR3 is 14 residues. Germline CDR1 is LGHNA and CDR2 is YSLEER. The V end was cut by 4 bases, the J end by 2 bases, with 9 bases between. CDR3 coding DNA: TGCGCCAGCAGCCCAGCGACAGGCAATCAGCCCCAGCATTTT. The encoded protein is CASSPATGNQPQHF.

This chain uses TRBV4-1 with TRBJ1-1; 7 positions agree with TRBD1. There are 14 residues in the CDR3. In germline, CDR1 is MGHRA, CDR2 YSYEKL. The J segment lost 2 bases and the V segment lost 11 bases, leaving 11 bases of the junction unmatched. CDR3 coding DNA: TGCGCCTCGAGGGGGCCTCTGAGAAACACTGAAGCTTTCTTT. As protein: CASRGPLRNTEAFF.

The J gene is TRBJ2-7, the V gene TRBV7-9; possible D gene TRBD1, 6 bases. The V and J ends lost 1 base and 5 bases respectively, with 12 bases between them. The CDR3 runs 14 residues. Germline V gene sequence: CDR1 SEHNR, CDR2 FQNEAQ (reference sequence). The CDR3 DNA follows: TGTGCCAGCAGCTTAGGGACAGTCCCCCACGAGCAGTACTTC. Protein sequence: CASSLGTVPHEQYF.

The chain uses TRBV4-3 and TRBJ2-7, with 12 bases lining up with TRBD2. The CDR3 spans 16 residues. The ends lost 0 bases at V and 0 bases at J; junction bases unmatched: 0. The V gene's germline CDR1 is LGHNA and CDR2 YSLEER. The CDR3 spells CASSQETSGSSYEQYF. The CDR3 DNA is TGCGCCAGCAGCCAAGAGACTAGCGGGAGCTCCTACGAGCAGTACTTC.